These 16 T cell receptor beta chains were sequenced from one sample in a study of beta chain features in type 1 diabetes. Of the isolated RNA, all was reverse transcribed, and so the sequenced material was expressed TCRB transcripts. The method was immunoSEQ multiplex PCR; TCRdb's version includes in-frame clones alone and lacks a portion of them. The table shows 120,000 to 150,000 clones, with around 9.3% occurring only once. Sequencing was done on a sample of naive CD4+ T cells from blood. These TCRs come from a young man in good health.

The chain links TRBV7-2 to TRBJ2-5; 9 bases fit TRBD2. Germline CDR1 reads SGHTA; CDR2 reads FQGNSA. After removal of 1 base from V and 5 bases from J, the junction contained 8 bases not matched to a gene. The CDR3 is made up of 16 amino acids. The CDR3 loop reads CASSLGASGDWETQYF. The CDR3 region has the DNA TGTGCCAGCAGCTTAGGGGCTAGCGGGGATTGGGAGACCCAGTACTTC.

The chain links TRBV19 to TRBJ2-7, with 7 nucleotides matching TRBD1. The V and J ends lost 7 bases and 0 bases, in that order; junction bases with no gene match: 9. Germline V lookup: CDR1 LNHDA, CDR2 SQIVND (reference sequence). This CDR3 has 15 amino acids. As DNA, the CDR3 is TGTGCCAGTATGGGTGGGGCAGGGGGCTCCTACGAGCAGTACTTC. This sequence encodes CASMGGAGGSYEQYF.

The V and J genes are TRBV6-6 and TRBJ2-7, with 8 bases identical to TRBD1. J was trimmed by 2 bases and V by 5 bases; bases with no gene match: 11. There are 16 residues in the CDR3. CDR1 is MNHNY and CDR2 is SVGAGI in the germline V gene (reference sequence). This CDR3 reads CASSAGGQGITYEQYF. In DNA form, the CDR3 reads TGTGCCAGCAGTGCCGGTGGACAGGGCATAACCTACGAGCAGTACTTC.

The chain carries TRBV10-3 and TRBJ2-3, with TRBD1 as a possible D gene (5 bases). The germline gives CDR1 ENHRY, CDR2 SYGVKD. V shed 2 bases and J shed 2 bases, with 14 bases lying between them. The CDR3 is 16 residues long. The CDR3: CAISETRGHLTDTQYF. CDR3 DNA sequence: TGTGCCATCAGTGAGACCAGAGGACACCTCACAGATACGCAGTATTTT.

This clone came up a few times. This rearrangement joins TRBV19 to TRBJ1-5; D perhaps matches TRBD1 (5 bases). Germline V lookup: CDR1 LNHDA, CDR2 SQIVND (reference sequence). This CDR3 comprises 14 residues. V was pared by 1 base and J by 7 bases, with 11 bases between. The CDR3 loop is CASSIAGTWQPQHF. The CDR3, as DNA: TGTGCCAGTAGTATAGCCGGGACTTGGCAGCCCCAGCATTTT.

This clone has a handful of counts. For the CDR3, the DNA is TGTGCCAGTAGTAGCACTGCTAACACCGGGGAGCTGTTTTTT. It is translated as CASSSTANTGELFF. The V call is TRBV19, the J call TRBJ2-2; unclear D gene. The length of the CDR3 is 14 residues. Trimming took 4 bases from V and 2 from J, leaving 8 bases between them. Germline values: CDR1 LNHDA, CDR2 SQIVND (reference sequence).

This chain links TRBV5-1 with TRBJ2-5, with D tentatively TRBD2 (5 bases). The CDR3 covers 16 residues. The ends were cut back, 0 bases at V and 1 base at J, with 13 bases in the middle. Germline V gene sequence: CDR1 SGHRS, CDR2 YFSETQ. Here the CDR3 reads CASSLGASLVQETQYF. CDR3 nucleotides: TGCGCCAGCAGCTTGGGCGCTAGCTTGGTCCAAGAGACCCAGTACTTC.

The table lists this clone with a few counts. The V and J genes are TRBV14 and TRBJ1-4, with 8 bases identical to TRBD1. With 1 base clipped from V and 8 bases from J, the junction kept 6 bases outside the gene matches. From germline, CDR1 is SGHDN and CDR2 FVKESK. The CDR3 is 15 residues long. The CDR3 nucleotides are TGTGCCAGCAGCCAAGTGCAGGGGGCAACGGAAAAACTGTTTTTT. Translating it yields CASSQVQGATEKLFF.

This rearrangement joins TRBV28 to TRBJ2-3; TRBD2 agrees at 10 bases. This CDR3 is 16 amino acids long. Losses at the gene ends were 4 bases for V and 5 bases for J; bases not matched to a gene: 9. Germline V gene lookup returns CDR1 MDHEN and CDR2 SYDVKM. The CDR3 loop is CASSSIAGGTEDTQYF. The CDR3 region has the DNA TGTGCCAGCAGTTCGATAGCGGGGGGCACCGAAGATACGCAGTATTTT.

The chain links TRBV7-2 to TRBJ2-2; 7 bases agree with TRBD2. The germline CDR1 and CDR2 sequences are SGHTA and FQGNSA. The length of the CDR3 is 16 residues. V dropped 5 bases and J dropped 3; count of bases not matched to a gene: 9. As DNA, the CDR3 is TGTGCCAGCAGCCTCGGGACTACTCGATACACCGGGGAGCTGTTTTTT. As protein: CASSLGTTRYTGELFF.

This clone was seen a few times. The rearrangement joins TRBV4-3 to TRBJ2-5; D is unclear. The V and J ends lost 0 bases and 4 bases respectively, with 12 bases between them. Germline V lookup: CDR1 LGHNA, CDR2 YSLEER. The CDR3 covers 15 residues. CDR3 loop: CASSQDYGFGETQYF. CDR3 DNA: TGCGCCAGCAGCCAAGATTATGGCTTTGGAGAGACCCAGTACTTC.

This chain links TRBV19 with TRBJ1-5, with 8 bases fitting TRBD1. Trimming took 2 bases from V and 7 from J; bases not matched to a gene: 4. Germline lookup yields CDR1 LNHDA and CDR2 SQIVND (reference sequence). The CDR3 extends over 14 amino acids. In DNA, the CDR3 is TGTGCCAGTAGTATACAGGGGGCAGGACAGCCCCAGCATTTT. This translates into CASSIQGAGQPQHF.

V and J are TRBV18 and TRBJ2-5; TRBD1 aligns across 7 bases. The J call could be wrong; TRBJ2-7 is a better fit for the DNA end. The germline V gene encodes CDR1 KGHSH and CDR2 LQKENI. This CDR3 spans 13 amino acids. CDR3 residues: CASSRGQYYEQYF. The CDR3, as DNA: TGTGCCAGCTCCCGGGGACAGTACTACGAGCAGTACTTC.

This clone was found a few times. V is TRBV7-8 and J is TRBJ2-6; weak D call: TRBD2 (5 bases). The CDR3 runs to 18 residues. The ends were cut back, 0 bases at V and 0 bases at J, with 12 bases in the middle. Germline V gene data show CDR1 as SGHVS and CDR2 as FQNEAQ. The CDR3 here is CASSLAPRRLSGANVLTF. CDR3 DNA sequence: TGTGCCAGCAGCTTAGCCCCCAGGAGGCTCTCTGGGGCCAACGTCCTGACTTTC. The full variable domain, its missing parts supplied by reference TRBV7-8 and TRBJ2-6, is GAGVSQSPRYKVAKRGQDVALRCDPISGHVSLFWYQQALGQGPEFLTYFQNEAQLDKSGLPSDRFFAERPEGSVSTLKIQRTQQEDSAVYLCASSLAPRRLSGANVLTFGAGSRLTVL.

This clone was recorded a few times. The J gene is TRBJ1-5, the V gene TRBV7-2; a weak D match, TRBD1 (6 bases). Trimming took off 6 bases at V and 4 bases at J, with 13 bases between the two ends. CDR3 length equals 14 residues. Germline CDR1 SGHTA, CDR2 FQGNSA. The CDR3 loop reads CASRSGTSNQPQHF. The CDR3 nucleotides are TGTGCCAGCAGGTCCGGGACATCTAATCAGCCCCAGCATTTT.

This clone was seen more than once but under ten times. This rearrangement joins TRBV5-8 to TRBJ2-5; 14 bases are a match to TRBD2. The germline CDR1 and CDR2 sequences are SGHTS and YDEGEE. The ends lost 4 bases at V and 3 bases at J; junction bases unmatched: 8. CDR3 size: 17 residues. The CDR3 sequence: CASSHRRGLAGEETQYF. The DNA of the CDR3 is TGTGCCAGCAGCCATAGGCGGGGACTAGCGGGGGAAGAGACCCAGTACTTC.